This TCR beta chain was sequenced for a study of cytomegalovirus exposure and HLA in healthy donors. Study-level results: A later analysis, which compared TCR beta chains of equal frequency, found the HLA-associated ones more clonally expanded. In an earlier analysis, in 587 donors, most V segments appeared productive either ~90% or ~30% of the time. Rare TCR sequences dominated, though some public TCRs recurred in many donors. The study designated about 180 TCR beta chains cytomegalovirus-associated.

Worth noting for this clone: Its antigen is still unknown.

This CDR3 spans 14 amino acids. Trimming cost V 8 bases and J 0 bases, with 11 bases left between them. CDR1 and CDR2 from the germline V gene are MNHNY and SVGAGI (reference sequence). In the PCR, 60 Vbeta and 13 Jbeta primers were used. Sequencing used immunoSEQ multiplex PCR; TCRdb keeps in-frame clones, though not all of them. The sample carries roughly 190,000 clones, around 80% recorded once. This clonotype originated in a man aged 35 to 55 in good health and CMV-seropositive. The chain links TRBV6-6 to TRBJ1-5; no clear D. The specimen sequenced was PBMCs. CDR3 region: CASRERYSNQPQHF. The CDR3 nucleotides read TGTGCCAGCCGGGAGCGTTATAGCAATCAGCCCCAGCATTTT.